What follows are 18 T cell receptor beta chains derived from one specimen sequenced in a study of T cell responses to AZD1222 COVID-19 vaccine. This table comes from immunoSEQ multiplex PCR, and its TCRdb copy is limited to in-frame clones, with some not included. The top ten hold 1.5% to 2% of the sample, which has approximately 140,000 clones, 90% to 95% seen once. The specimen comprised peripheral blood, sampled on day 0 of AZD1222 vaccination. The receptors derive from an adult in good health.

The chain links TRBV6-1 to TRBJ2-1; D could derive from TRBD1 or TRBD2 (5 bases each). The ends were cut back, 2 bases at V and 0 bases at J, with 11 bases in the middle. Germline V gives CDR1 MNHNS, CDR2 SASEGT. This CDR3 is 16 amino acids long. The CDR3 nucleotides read TGTGCCAGCAGTGAATGGGGGTCGAGCTCCTACAATGAGCAGTTCTTC. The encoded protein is CASSEWGSSSYNEQFF.

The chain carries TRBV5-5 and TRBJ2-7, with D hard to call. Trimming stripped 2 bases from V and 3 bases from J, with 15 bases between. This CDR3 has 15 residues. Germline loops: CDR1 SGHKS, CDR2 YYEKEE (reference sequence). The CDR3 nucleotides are TGTGCCAGCAGCTTCTTCCTCGGCGATTTCTACGAGCAGTACTTC. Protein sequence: CASSFFLGDFYEQYF.

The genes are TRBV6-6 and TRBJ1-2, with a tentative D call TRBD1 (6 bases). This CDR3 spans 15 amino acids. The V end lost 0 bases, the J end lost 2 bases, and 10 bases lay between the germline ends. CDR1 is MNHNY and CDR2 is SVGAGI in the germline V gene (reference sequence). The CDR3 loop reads CASSYSGTSNYGYTF. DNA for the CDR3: TGTGCCAGCAGTTACTCAGGGACATCGAACTATGGCTACACCTTC.

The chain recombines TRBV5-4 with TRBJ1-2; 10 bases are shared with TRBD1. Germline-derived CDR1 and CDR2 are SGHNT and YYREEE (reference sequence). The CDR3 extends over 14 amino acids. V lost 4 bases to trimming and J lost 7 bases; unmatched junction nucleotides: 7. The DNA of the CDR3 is TGTGCCAGCAGCCTTGGACAGGGGGTGTCTGGCTACACCTTC. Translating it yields CASSLGQGVSGYTF.

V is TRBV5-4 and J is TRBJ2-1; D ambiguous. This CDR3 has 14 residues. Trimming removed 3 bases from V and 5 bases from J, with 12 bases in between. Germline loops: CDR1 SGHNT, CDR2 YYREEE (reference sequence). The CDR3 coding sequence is TGTGCCAGCAGCTCTGGACGGCCGGACAATGAGCAGTTCTTC. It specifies CASSSGRPDNEQFF.

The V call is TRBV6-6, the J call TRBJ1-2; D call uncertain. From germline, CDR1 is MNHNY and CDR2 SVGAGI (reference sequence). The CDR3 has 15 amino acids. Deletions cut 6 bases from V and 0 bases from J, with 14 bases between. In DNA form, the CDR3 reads TGTGCCAGCAGCACCGGGCGTAGGTCTAACTATGGCTACACCTTC. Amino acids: CASSTGRRSNYGYTF.

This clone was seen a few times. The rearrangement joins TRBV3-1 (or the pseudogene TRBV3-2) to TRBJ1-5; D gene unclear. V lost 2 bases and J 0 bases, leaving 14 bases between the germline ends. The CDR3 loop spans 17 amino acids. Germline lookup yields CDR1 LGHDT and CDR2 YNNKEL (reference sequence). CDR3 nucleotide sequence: TGTGCCAGCAGCCAAACCCTGACACCTTATAGCAATCAGCCCCAGCATTTT. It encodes CASSQTLTPYSNQPQHF.

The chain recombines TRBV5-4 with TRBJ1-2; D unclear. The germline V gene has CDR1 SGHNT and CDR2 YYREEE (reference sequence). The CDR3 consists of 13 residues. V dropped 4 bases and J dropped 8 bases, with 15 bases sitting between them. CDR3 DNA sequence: TGTGCCAGCAGCCTCGGACCGCACTTGGGCTACACCTTC. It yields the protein CASSLGPHLGYTF.

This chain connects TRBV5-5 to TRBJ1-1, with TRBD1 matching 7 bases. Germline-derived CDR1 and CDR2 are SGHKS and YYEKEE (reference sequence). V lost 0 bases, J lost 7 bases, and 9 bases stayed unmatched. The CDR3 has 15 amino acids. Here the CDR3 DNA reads TGTGCCAGCAGCTTGGTTCCTGGGACAGAGCTTGAAGCTTTCTTT. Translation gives CASSLVPGTELEAFF.

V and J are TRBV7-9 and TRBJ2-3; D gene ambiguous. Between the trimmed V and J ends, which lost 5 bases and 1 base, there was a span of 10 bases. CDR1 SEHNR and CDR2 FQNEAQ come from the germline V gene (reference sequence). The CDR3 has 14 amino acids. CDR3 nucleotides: TGTGCCAGCAGCCTAGTTGGGGGCACAGATACGCAGTATTTT. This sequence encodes CASSLVGGTDTQYF. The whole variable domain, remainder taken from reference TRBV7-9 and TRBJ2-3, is DTGVSQNPRHKITKRGQNVTFRCDPISEHNRLYWYRQTLGQGPEFLTYFQNEAQLEKSRLLSDRFSAERPKGSFSTLEIQRTEQGDSAMYLCASSLVGGTDTQYFGPGTRLTVL.

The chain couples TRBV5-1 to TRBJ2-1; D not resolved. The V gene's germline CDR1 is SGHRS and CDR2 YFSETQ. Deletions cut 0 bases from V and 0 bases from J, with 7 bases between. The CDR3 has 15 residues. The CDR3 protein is CASSLEVGSYNEQFF. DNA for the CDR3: TGCGCCAGCAGCTTGGAAGTAGGCTCCTACAATGAGCAGTTCTTC.

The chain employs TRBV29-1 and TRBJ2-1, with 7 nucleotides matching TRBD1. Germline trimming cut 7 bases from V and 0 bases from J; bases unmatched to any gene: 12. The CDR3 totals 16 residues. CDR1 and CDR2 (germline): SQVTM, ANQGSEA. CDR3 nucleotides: TGCAGCGGTGCCGGGACAGAAGGACCCTCCTACAATGAGCAGTTCTTC. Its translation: CSGAGTEGPSYNEQFF.

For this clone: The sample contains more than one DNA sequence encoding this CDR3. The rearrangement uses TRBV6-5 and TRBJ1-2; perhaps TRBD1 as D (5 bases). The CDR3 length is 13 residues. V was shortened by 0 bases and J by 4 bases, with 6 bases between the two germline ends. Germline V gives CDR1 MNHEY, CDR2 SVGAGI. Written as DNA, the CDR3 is TGTGCCAGCAGTTACTCGGGGGGCTATGGCTACACCTTC. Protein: CASSYSGGYGYTF.

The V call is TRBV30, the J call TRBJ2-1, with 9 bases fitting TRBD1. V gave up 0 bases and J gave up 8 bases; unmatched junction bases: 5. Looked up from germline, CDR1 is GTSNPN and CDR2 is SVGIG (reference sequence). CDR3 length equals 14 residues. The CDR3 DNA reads TGTGCCTGGAGTGTCAGGGACAGGGAGCATGAGCAGTTCTTC. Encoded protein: CAWSVRDREHEQFF.

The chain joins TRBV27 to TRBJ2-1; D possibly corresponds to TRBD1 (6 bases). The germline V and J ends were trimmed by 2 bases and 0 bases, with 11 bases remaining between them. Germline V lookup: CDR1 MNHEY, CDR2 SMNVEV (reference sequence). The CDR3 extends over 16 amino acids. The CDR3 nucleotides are TGTGCCAGCAGTTTACTGGGGGCTAGCTCCTACAATGAGCAGTTCTTC. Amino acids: CASSLLGASSYNEQFF.

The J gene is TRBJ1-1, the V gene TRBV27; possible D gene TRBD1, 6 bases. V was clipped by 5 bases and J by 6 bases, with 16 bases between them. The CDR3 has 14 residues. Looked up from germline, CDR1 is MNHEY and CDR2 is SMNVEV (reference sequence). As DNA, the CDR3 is TGTGCCAGCAGTGCCACTAGGGGGGGCGCTGAAGCTTTCTTT. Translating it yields CASSATRGGAEAFF.

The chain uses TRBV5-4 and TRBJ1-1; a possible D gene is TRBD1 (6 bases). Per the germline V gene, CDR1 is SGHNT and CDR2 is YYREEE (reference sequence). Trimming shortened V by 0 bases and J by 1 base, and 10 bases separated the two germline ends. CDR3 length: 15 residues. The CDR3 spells CASSLASRGNTEAFF. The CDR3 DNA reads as TGTGCCAGCAGCTTGGCCTCCAGGGGGAACACTGAAGCTTTCTTT.

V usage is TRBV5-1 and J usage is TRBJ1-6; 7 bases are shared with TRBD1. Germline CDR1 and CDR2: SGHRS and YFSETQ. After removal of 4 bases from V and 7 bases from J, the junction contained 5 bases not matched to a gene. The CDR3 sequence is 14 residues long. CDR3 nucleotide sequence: TGCGCCAGCAGCCCGGGACAGATGAATTCACCCCTCCACTTT. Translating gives CASSPGQMNSPLHF.